This passage covers 23 T cell receptor beta chains from one sample sequenced in a study of early T cells in non-severe SARS-CoV-2 infection. TCRdb re-derived calls from the 5' RACE reads in MiXCR, one entry per CDR3 protein. The table records approximately 69,000 distinct CDR3 sequences, over 9.5% of them present only once. This material consisted of whole blood, taken at baseline. These receptors were taken from an adult who was a healthcare worker with PCR-confirmed SARS-CoV-2 infection or an uninfected control (not recorded which).

There are many counts of this clonotype. This chain connects TRBV4-1 to TRBJ2-1, with 16 bases aligning to TRBD2. The CDR3 has 18 residues. The V segment lost 4 bases and the J segment 2 bases; nucleotides outside the gene matches: 5. Germline V CDR1 and CDR2: MGHRA, YSYEKL. This CDR3 reads CASSLGTSGGATYNEQFF. The CDR3 DNA follows: TGCGCCAGCAGCCTAGGGACTAGCGGGGGGGCTACCTACAATGAGCAGTTCTTC.

This clonotype was seen at least ten times. The chain has TRBV27 and TRBJ2-5; TRBD1 aligns across 8 bases. The germline V gene has CDR1 MNHEY and CDR2 SMNVEV (reference sequence). The junction had 15 bases not matched to a gene; V was cut back by 7 bases and J by 5 bases. This CDR3 has 16 amino acids. The CDR3 sequence is CASIIRGRLRWETQYF. CDR3 nucleotide sequence: TGTGCCAGCATAATCAGGGGGCGCCTGAGGTGGGAGACCCAGTACTTC.

This clonotype has more than one count but fewer than ten. The chain recombines TRBV3-1 with TRBJ2-7, with D possibly TRBD2 on 6 matching bases. Germline V lookup: CDR1 LGHDT, CDR2 YNNKEL (reference sequence). The germline V and J ends were trimmed by 3 bases and 2 bases, with 8 bases remaining between them. The CDR3 spans 13 residues. The CDR3 DNA is TGTGCCAGCAGCCAGGGGGGAACCTACGAGCAGTACTTC. Protein: CASSQGGTYEQYF.

The chain recombines TRBV20-1 with TRBJ1-1; no definite D call. The germline V gene encodes CDR1 DFQATT and CDR2 SNEGSKA (reference sequence). V was cut by 1 base and J by 0 bases, with 15 bases left in between. The CDR3 sequence is 16 residues long. CDR3 in DNA: TGCAGTGCTAGAGTTTTGAGGTCCGGGGTGAACACTGAAGCTTTCTTT. It codes for CSARVLRSGVNTEAFF.

This clonotype was observed a handful of times. The chain couples TRBV20-1 to TRBJ2-1; D is ambiguous. This CDR3 comprises 12 residues. Germline CDR1 is DFQATT and CDR2 is SNEGSKA (reference sequence). The DNA for the CDR3 is TGCAGCTCCGTACAGTCCTACAATGAGCAGTTCTTC. This encodes CSSVQSYNEQFF.

The V and J genes are TRBV6-1 and TRBJ1-1; D ambiguous. CDR3 length equals 12 residues. The germline CDR1 and CDR2 sequences are MNHNS and SASEGT. Trimming took 0 bases from V and 4 from J, leaving 3 bases between them. The CDR3 spells CASSEARTEAFF. Here the CDR3 DNA reads TGTGCCAGCAGTGAAGCCCGCACTGAAGCTTTCTTT.

The genes are TRBV9 and TRBJ1-1, with D hard to call. The germline CDR1 and CDR2 sequences are SGDLS and YYNGEE. Between the trimmed V and J ends, which lost 0 bases and 1 base, there was a span of 13 bases. The CDR3 runs 16 residues. CDR3 nucleotides: TGTGCCAGCAGCGTAGCCCTCAGCATGCCGAACACTGAAGCTTTCTTT. Translating it yields CASSVALSMPNTEAFF.

This clonotype has just a few counts. The chain carries TRBV4-1 and TRBJ2-3, with 9 bases that match TRBD2. V lost 0 bases to trimming and J lost 14 bases; unmatched junction nucleotides: 9. Per the germline V gene, CDR1 is MGHRA and CDR2 is YSYEKL. The CDR3 totals 14 residues. The CDR3 is CASSQDPGTSSVYF. CDR3 DNA: TGCGCCAGCAGCCAAGACCCCGGGACTAGCTCGGTGTATTTT.

This clonotype was counted at least ten times. This chain uses TRBV6-5 with TRBJ1-1; no clear D gene. This CDR3 is 13 amino acids long. Trimming left V 0 bases short and J 3 bases short, with 5 bases between. Per the germline V gene, CDR1 is MNHEY and CDR2 is SVGAGI. The CDR3 region is CASSYSKDTEAFF. DNA for the CDR3: TGTGCCAGCAGTTACTCGAAGGACACTGAAGCTTTCTTT.

This clonotype appeared many times. The chain is built from TRBV6-1 and TRBJ1-3; D is uncertain. The CDR3 is made up of 15 amino acids. Germline V gene sequence: CDR1 MNHNS, CDR2 SASEGT. Trimming stripped 2 bases from V and 5 bases from J, with 13 bases between. The DNA for the CDR3 is TGTGCCAGCAGTGAAACGACCCTCCAACGAAACACCATATATTTT. Translated, it gives CASSETTLQRNTIYF.

The chain joins TRBV11-2 to TRBJ1-4, with D hard to call. Per germline, CDR1 SGHAT and CDR2 FQNNGV. V was pared by 3 bases and J by 4 bases, with 3 bases between. This CDR3 comprises 12 residues. The DNA for the CDR3 is TGTGCCAGCAGCTTCAGTAATGAAAAACTGTTTTTT. It codes for CASSFSNEKLFF. The full variable domain, rest sourced from reference TRBV11-2 and TRBJ1-4, is EAGVAQSPRYKIIEKRQSVAFWCNPISGHATLYWYQQILGQGPKLLIQFQNNGVVDDSQLPKDRFSAERLKGVDSTLKIQPAKLEDSAVYLCASSFSNEKLFFGSGTQLSVL.

The chain employs TRBV7-9 and TRBJ2-2; no definite D call. V lost 2 bases to trimming and J lost 6 bases, with 10 bases between them. CDR1 and CDR2 from the germline V gene are SEHNR and FQNEAQ (reference sequence). This CDR3 region has 14 residues. CDR3 loop: CASSLPGPSGELFF. The CDR3 coding sequence is TGTGCCAGCAGCTTACCCGGACCGTCCGGGGAGCTGTTTTTT.

Regarding this clonotype: An end of the junction does not agree with germline; a read error may underlie this. The chain uses TRBV7-3 and TRBJ2-5; 11 nucleotides line up with TRBD2. The CDR3 contains 16 residues. The germline gives CDR1 SGHTA, CDR2 FQGTGA. DNA of the CDR3: TGTGCCAGCAGCCTAACCCGACTAGCGGGAATGGAGACCCAGTACTTC. Its translation is CASSLTRLAGMETQYF.

Only a few counts were recorded for this clonotype. The chain uses TRBV20-1 and TRBJ2-3, with D perhaps TRBD2 (6 bases). CDR1 is DFQATT, CDR2 SNEGSKA, per germline (reference sequence). Trimming took off 6 bases at V and 1 base at J, with 11 bases between the two ends. The CDR3 runs 13 residues. The CDR3, as DNA: TGCAGTGCCCAGCGGGCCGGCACAGATACGCAGTATTTT. Translation gives CSAQRAGTDTQYF.

This clonotype was detected once. The chain recombines TRBV12-3 or TRBV12-4 with TRBJ2-5; the D is unclear. Deletions cut 3 bases from V and 7 bases from J, with 9 bases between. CDR3 size: 12 residues. CDR3 residues: CASSLTSGTQYF. The CDR3, as DNA: TGTGCCAGCAGTTTGACCTCCGGGACCCAGTACTTC.

A few counts support this clonotype. This sequence joins TRBV9 and TRBJ2-5; maybe TRBD2 (5 bases). Trimming stripped 2 bases from V and 5 bases from J, with 10 bases between. This CDR3 spans 13 amino acids. The germline gives CDR1 SGDLS, CDR2 YYNGEE. The CDR3 sequence is CASSVSGFETQYF. CDR3 nucleotides: TGTGCCAGCAGCGTGAGCGGATTCGAGACCCAGTACTTC.

This clonotype was observed a few times. This sequence joins TRBV2 and TRBJ2-1; D possibly matches TRBD1 or TRBD2 (5 bases each). CDR3 length: 13 residues. With 4 bases removed from V and 9 bases from J, the gap between germline ends came to 13 bases. Germline V gene lookup returns CDR1 SNHLY and CDR2 FYNNEI. CDR3 in amino acids: CASSGGSGREQFF. CDR3 coding DNA: TGTGCCAGCAGTGGGGGCTCGGGGCGTGAGCAGTTCTTC.

The gene calls are TRBV14 and TRBJ1-6, with a tentative D call TRBD1 (5 bases). The CDR3 runs to 14 residues. Trimming cost V 3 bases and J 6 bases, with 9 bases left between them. Germline CDR1 SGHDN, CDR2 FVKESK. The CDR3 is CASSQGTVNSPLHF. The CDR3 region has the DNA TGTGCCAGCAGCCAGGGGACGGTTAATTCACCCCTCCACTTT.

This clonotype has ten or more counts. The CDR3 loop is CASSQRRGSDEKLFF. DNA for the CDR3: TGTGCCAGCTCACAAAGGCGGGGTAGTGATGAAAAACTGTTTTTT. The chain is built from TRBV18 and TRBJ1-4; no clear D. From germline, CDR1 is KGHSH and CDR2 LQKENI. The CDR3 runs 15 residues. Trimming stripped 4 bases from V and 6 bases from J, with 15 bases between.

This clonotype was picked up a small number of times. The gene calls are TRBV9 and TRBJ1-1; D might be TRBD1 (6 bases). The V gene's germline CDR1 is SGDLS and CDR2 YYNGEE. V was clipped by 3 bases and J by 5 bases, with 14 bases between them. The CDR3 consists of 14 residues. In nucleotides, the CDR3 is TGTGCCAGCAGCGGGGCCCAGGGGAATACTGAAGCTTTCTTT. Translation: CASSGAQGNTEAFF. The whole variable domain, filled in from reference TRBV9 and TRBJ1-1, reads DSGVTQTPKHLITATGQRVTLRCSPRSGDLSVYWYQQSLDQGLQFLIQYYNGEERAKGNILERFSAQQFPDLHSELNLSSLELGDSALYFCASSGAQGNTEAFFGQGTRLTVV.

This clonotype has only a few counts. The chain combines TRBV4-2 with TRBJ2-3, with D possibly matching TRBD2 (6 bases). The V gene lost 5 bases and the J gene lost 1 base, with 13 bases spanning the gap. The CDR3 spans 15 residues. Germline V lookup: CDR1 LGHNA, CDR2 YNFKEQ. The CDR3, as DNA: TGTGCCAGCAGCAACCTGTGGGAGGGCACAGATACGCAGTATTTT. The encoded protein is CASSNLWEGTDTQYF.

The rearrangement uses TRBV14 and TRBJ2-7; D not certain. The ends were cut back, 5 bases at V and 6 bases at J, with 14 bases in the middle. The CDR3 extends over 13 amino acids. Germline lookup yields CDR1 SGHDN and CDR2 FVKESK. In nucleotides, the CDR3 is TGTGCCAGCAGCATAAAACCGGGCGCCGAGCAGTACTTC. Protein product: CASSIKPGAEQYF.

The CDR3 here is CASSEFLRARTEAFF. In DNA, the CDR3 is TGTGCCAGCAGTGAATTCCTGCGGGCGCGAACTGAAGCTTTCTTT. The genes are TRBV2 and TRBJ1-1, with unresolved D. This CDR3 has 15 residues. V lost 2 bases and J lost 5, with 15 bases in between. Per the germline V gene, CDR1 is SNHLY and CDR2 is FYNNEI.